The T cell receptor beta chain under discussion was sequenced for a study of CD8+CD57+ T cells in acquired aplastic anemia. Points from the study as a whole: In common between the patients and the controls were twenty-nine CD8+ CDR3 sequences.

Germline lookup yields CDR1 SGDLS and CDR2 YYNGEE. The CDR3 covers 16 residues. J was trimmed by 3 bases and V by 2 bases; bases with no gene match: 8. TCR beta VDJ combinations and CDR3 sequences were profiled from genomic DNA. TCRdb re-analysed the reads in MiXCR, keeping a single row per CDR3 protein. The sample carries more than 150,000 distinct CDR3 sequences, 64% recorded once. Turning to this clonotype: Its antigen is currently unknown.

The V call is TRBV9, the J call TRBJ2-3, with 8 bases fitting TRBD2. The receptor comes from a human donor with severe aplastic anemia or a healthy control (not recorded which). Sequencing was carried out using sorted CD4+, CD8+, or CD8+CD57+ T cells (not recorded which) from PBMCs. The CDR3 bases are TGTGCCAGCAGCGTCACTAGGGTAGCGGGGACAGATACGCAGTATTTT. Translating it yields CASSVTRVAGTDTQYF.